A selection of T cell receptor beta chains follows, all from one sample in a study of neurological immune-mediated disorders. TCRdb called the 5' RACE reads again in MiXCR, with one record for every CDR3 protein. Here the sample spans 70,000 to 90,000 distinct CDR3 sequences, nearly 6% being singletons. The sequencing input was PBMCs. Receptors were obtained from a woman aged 55-70 years with multiple sclerosis. Each CDR3 is given with its conserved first and last residue. A D gene is named only where the DNA matches it firmly. Only some rows state a clone size, as once, few, many or a class for expanded clones.

abundance | j_gene | d_gene | v_gene | CDR3aa | CDR3nt
many | TRBJ2-4 | TRBD1 | TRBV20-1 | CSTRRTGNLLAKNIQYF | TGCAGTACCCGGAGGACAGGGAATCTATTAGCCAAAAACATTCAGTACTTC
many | TRBJ2-5 | TRBD1 | TRBV5-1 | CASSTRTGGDLETQYF | TGCGCCAGCAGCACCCGGACAGGGGGTGACCTAGAGACCCAGTACTTC
few | TRBJ2-1 | TRBD2 | TRBV5-5 | CASSPERGRTSAQFF | TGTGCCAGCAGCCCGGAGCGGGGAAGAACCTCGGCGCAGTTCTTC
many | TRBJ2-1 | TRBD2 | TRBV3-1 | CASSPREGGNNEQFF | TGTGCCAGCAGCCCTCGGGAGGGGGGAAACAATGAGCAGTTCTTC
NA | TRBJ2-1 | NA | TRBV20-1 | CSARRQETYNEQFF | TGCAGTGCTAGACGACAGGAGACCTACAATGAGCAGTTCTTC
many | TRBJ2-4 | NA | TRBV11-2 | CASSQTGGKNIQYF | TGTGCCAGCAGCCAAACTGGGGGCAAAAACATTCAGTACTTC
few | TRBJ2-2 | TRBD1 | TRBV5-1 | CASLRTGVETGELFF | TGCGCCAGCCTTCGGACAGGGGTGGAAACCGGGGAGCTGTTTTTT
many | TRBJ2-7 | TRBD1 | TRBV7-2 | CASSLDGTGVSYEQYF | TGTGCCAGCAGCTTAGACGGGACAGGGGTCTCCTACGAGCAGTACTTC
many | TRBJ2-5 | NA | TRBV5-1 | CASSLPLQETQYF | TGCGCCAGCAGCTTGCCCCTCCAAGAGACCCAGTACTTC
many | TRBJ1-3 | NA | TRBV14 | CASSQVHREINTIYF | TGTGCCAGCAGCCAAGTCCACAGGGAGATCAACACCATATATTTT
many | TRBJ1-1 | NA | TRBV6-5 | CASSYSLQDTEAFF | TGTGCCAGCAGTTACTCATTACAGGACACTGAAGCTTTCTTT
many | TRBJ2-2 | NA | TRBV28 | CANGGTNTGELFF | TGTGCCAACGGAGGGACGAACACCGGGGAGCTGTTTTTT
many | TRBJ1-4 | NA | TRBV7-2 | CASSLGGAPNEKLFF | TGTGCCAGCAGCTTAGGGGGGGCCCCTAATGAAAAACTGTTTTTT
many | TRBJ1-2 | NA | TRBV20-1 | CSARDAGVNYGYTF | TGCAGTGCTAGAGATGCAGGGGTGAACTATGGCTACACCTTC
NA | TRBJ2-2 | NA | TRBV6-1 | CASTTEQTNTGELFF | TGTGCCAGCACGACAGAGCAAACGAACACCGGGGAGCTGTTTTTT